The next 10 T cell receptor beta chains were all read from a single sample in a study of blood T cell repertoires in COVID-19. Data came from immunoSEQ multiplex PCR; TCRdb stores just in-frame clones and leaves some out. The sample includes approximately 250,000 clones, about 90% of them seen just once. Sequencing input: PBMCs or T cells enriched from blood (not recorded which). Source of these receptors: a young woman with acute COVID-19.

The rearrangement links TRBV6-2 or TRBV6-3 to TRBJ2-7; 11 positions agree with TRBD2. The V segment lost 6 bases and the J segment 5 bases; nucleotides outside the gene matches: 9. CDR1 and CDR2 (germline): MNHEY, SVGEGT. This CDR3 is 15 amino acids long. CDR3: CASSVAGGPRNEQYF. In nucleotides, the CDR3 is TGTGCCAGCAGCGTAGCGGGAGGGCCTCGGAACGAGCAGTACTTC.

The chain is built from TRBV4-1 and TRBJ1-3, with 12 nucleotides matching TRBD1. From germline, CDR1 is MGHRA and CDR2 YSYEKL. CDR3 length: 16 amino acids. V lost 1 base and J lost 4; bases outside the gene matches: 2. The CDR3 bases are TGCGCCAGCAGCCAAGGTGGGACAGGGGGCGGAAACACCATATATTTT. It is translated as CASSQGGTGGGNTIYF.

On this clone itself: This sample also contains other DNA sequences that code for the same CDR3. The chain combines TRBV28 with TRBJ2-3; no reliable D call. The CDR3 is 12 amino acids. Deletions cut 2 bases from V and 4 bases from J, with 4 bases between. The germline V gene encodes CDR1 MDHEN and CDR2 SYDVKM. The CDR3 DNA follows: TGTGCCAGCAGTTTAAGCTCAGATACGCAGTATTTT. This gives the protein CASSLSSDTQYF.

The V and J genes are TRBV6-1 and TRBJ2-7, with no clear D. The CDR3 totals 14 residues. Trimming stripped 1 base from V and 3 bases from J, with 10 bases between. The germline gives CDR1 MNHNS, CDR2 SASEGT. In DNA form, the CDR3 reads TGTGCCAGCAGTGAAGGGCACACGATCTACGAGCAGTACTTC. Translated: CASSEGHTIYEQYF.

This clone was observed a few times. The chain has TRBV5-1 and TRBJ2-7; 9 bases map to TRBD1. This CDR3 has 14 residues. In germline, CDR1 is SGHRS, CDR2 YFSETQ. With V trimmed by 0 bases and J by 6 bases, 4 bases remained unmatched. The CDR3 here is CASSLGTGVGEQYF. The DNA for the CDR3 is TGCGCCAGCAGCTTGGGGACAGGGGTAGGCGAGCAGTACTTC. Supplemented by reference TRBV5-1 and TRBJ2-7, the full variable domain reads KAGVTQTPRYLIKTRGQQVTLSCSPISGHRSVSWYQQTPGQGLQFLFEYFSETQRNKGNFPGRFSGRQFSNSRSEMNVSTLELGDSALYLCASSLGTGVGEQYFGPGTRLTVT.

CDR3 sequence: CASSQQGLEKLFF. Written as DNA, the CDR3 is TGTGCCAGCAGCCAACAGGGGTTGGAAAAACTGTTTTTT. The V gene is TRBV7-9, the J gene TRBJ1-4, with 7 nucleotides matching TRBD1. The germline V gene has CDR1 SEHNR and CDR2 FQNEAQ (reference sequence). The CDR3 has 13 amino acids. Trimming cost V 5 bases and J 8 bases; bases outside gene matches: 5.

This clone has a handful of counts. CDR3 in DNA: TGTGCCAGCAGCGTAGGTTTAGGAAACACCATATATTTT. As protein: CASSVGLGNTIYF. V usage is TRBV9 and J usage is TRBJ1-3; D gene ambiguous. Germline CDR1 reads SGDLS; CDR2 reads YYNGEE. This CDR3 has 13 residues. V was shortened by 0 bases and J by 4 bases, with 5 bases between the two germline ends.

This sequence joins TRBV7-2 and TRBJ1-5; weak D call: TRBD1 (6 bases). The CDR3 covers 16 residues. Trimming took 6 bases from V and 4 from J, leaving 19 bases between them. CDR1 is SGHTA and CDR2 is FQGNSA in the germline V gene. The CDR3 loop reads CASSRGGPGANQPQHF. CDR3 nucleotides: TGTGCCAGCAGTCGCGGGGGACCGGGGGCTAATCAGCCCCAGCATTTT.

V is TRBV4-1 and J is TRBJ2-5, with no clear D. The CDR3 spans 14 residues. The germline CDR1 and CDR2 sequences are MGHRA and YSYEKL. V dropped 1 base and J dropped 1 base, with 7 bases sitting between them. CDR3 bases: TGCGCCAGCAGCCAAGGTGGCGGCCAAGAGACCCAGTACTTC. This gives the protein CASSQGGGQETQYF.

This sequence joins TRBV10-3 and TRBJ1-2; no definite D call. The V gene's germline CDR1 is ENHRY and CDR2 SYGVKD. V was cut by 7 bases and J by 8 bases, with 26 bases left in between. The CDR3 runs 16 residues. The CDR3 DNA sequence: TGTGCCATCAAGGAAGATTCAGGCCACTTTCCCCAAGGCTACACCTTC. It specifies CAIKEDSGHFPQGYTF.